The rows below give T cell receptor beta chains drawn from one sample of a study of blood T cell repertoires in COVID-19. Here immunoSEQ multiplex PCR was the method, and the copy in TCRdb shows in-frame clones only, minus some. The data contain 140,000 to 150,000 clones, 85% of them singletons. The specimen sequenced was PBMCs or T cells enriched from blood (not recorded which). The receptors were sampled from a middle-aged woman who had recovered from COVID-19. Each CDR3 is given with its conserved first and last residue. The D gene is left open where the match is weak. Clone size appears in some rows only: once, few, many, or a class for an expanded clone.

cdr3_aa cdr3_nt d_call v_call clone_size j_call
CASSYFTGTHF TGTGCCAGCAGCTACTTTACCGGGACTCACTTC - TRBV6-5 - TRBJ2-7
CASTLLVGDIDANTGELFF TGCGCCAGCACCCTCCTCGTTGGAGATATAGACGCGAACACCGGGGAGCTGTTTTTT - TRBV10-1 - TRBJ2-2
CASNEAGGLTDTQYF TGTGCCAGCAACGAAGCGGGAGGTCTAACAGATACGCAGTATTTT TRBD2 TRBV9 - TRBJ2-3
CAWSTQLETQYF TGTGCCTGGAGTACCCAGTTGGAGACCCAGTACTTC - TRBV30 - TRBJ2-5
CATSRRTGALPTEAFF TGTGCCACCAGCAGAAGGACAGGGGCCCTTCCCACTGAAGCTTTCTTT TRBD1 TRBV15 - TRBJ1-1
CASSPDLAGGLVEQFF TGCGCCAGCAGCCCCGATCTAGCGGGGGGGCTAGTTGAGCAGTTCTTC TRBD2 TRBV5-1 - TRBJ2-1
CASRRGTETQYF TGTGCCAGCAGGCGTGGTACCGAGACCCAGTACTTC - TRBV12-3/TRBV12-4 - TRBJ2-5
CASSLAGGILAGYEQYF TGCGCCAGCAGCTTGGCCGGGGGGATACTAGCGGGCTACGAGCAGTACTTC TRBD2 TRBV5-1 once TRBJ2-7
CASRAGGFHDEQFF TGTGCCAGCAGGGCCGGGGGTTTTCACGATGAGCAGTTCTTC - TRBV2 - TRBJ2-1
CASSVAGGGYNEQFF TGTGCCAGCAGCGTAGCTGGGGGCGGTTACAATGAGCAGTTCTTC - TRBV9 once TRBJ2-1
CASSLQGAGQPQHF TGTGCCAGCAGCCTACAGGGGGCAGGACAGCCCCAGCATTTT TRBD1 TRBV7-6 - TRBJ1-5
CASSQTGEASEQYF TGCGCCAGCAGCCAGACAGGGGAGGCATCCGAGCAGTACTTC TRBD1 TRBV5-1 few TRBJ2-7
CASSLLGGLAEIAKNIQYF TGTGCCAGCAGCTTACTGGGGGGACTAGCGGAAATAGCCAAAAACATTCAGTACTTC TRBD2 TRBV5-6 - TRBJ2-4
CASSQVQGSYNEQFF TGTGCCAGCAGCCAAGTACAGGGGTCCTACAATGAGCAGTTCTTC TRBD1 TRBV4-2 - TRBJ2-1
CASSLLAGSPYEQYF TGCGCCAGCAGCTTACTAGCGGGTTCTCCCTACGAGCAGTACTTC TRBD2 TRBV5-1 - TRBJ2-7
CASSTRTDYLSGAFF TGTGCCAGCAGTACGCGGACAGATTATCTATCCGGAGCTTTCTTT - TRBV28 - TRBJ1-1
CASSRQGRGYGYTF TGTGCCAGCAGCAGACAGGGCCGGGGCTATGGCTACACCTTC TRBD1 TRBV7-9 - TRBJ1-2
CASSDQRGRTGELFF TGTGCCAGCAGTGACCAGCGGGGGCGGACCGGGGAGCTGTTTTTT TRBD2 TRBV2 - TRBJ2-2
CASSPGTGLYEQYF TGTGCCAGCTCACCAGGGACAGGGCTCTACGAGCAGTACTTC TRBD1 TRBV18 - TRBJ2-7
CASSTEQGSYNEQFF TGTGCCAGTAGTACCGAACAGGGATCCTACAATGAGCAGTTCTTC - TRBV19 - TRBJ2-1
CASTQTGLAGGDTQYF TGTGCCAGCACCCAAACGGGGCTAGCGGGAGGAGATACGCAGTATTTT TRBD2 TRBV3-1/TRBV3-2 - TRBJ2-3
CASSIPGDYGYTF TGTGCCAGTAGTATACCGGGGGACTATGGCTACACCTTC - TRBV19 - TRBJ1-2
CASSSPSSGNTIYF TGTGCCAGCAGCTCCCCCTCGAGCGGAAACACCATATATTTT - TRBV11-2 - TRBJ1-3
CASSEGSAGSSYEQYF TGCGCCAGCAGTGAGGGGTCGGCGGGGTCATCCTACGAGCAGTACTTC - TRBV10-1 few TRBJ2-7
CASSLARTGGSPLHF TGTGCCAGCAGCTTAGCGAGGACAGGGGGCTCACCCCTCCACTTT TRBD1 TRBV7-8 once TRBJ1-6
CASSADGTGNQPQHF TGTGCCAGCAGCGCGGACGGGACAGGCAATCAGCCCCAGCATTTT TRBD1 TRBV9 - TRBJ1-5
CASTQRGTSYNEQFF TGTGCCAGCACCCAGCGGGGGACGTCCTACAATGAGCAGTTCTTC TRBD2 TRBV6-5 - TRBJ2-1
CASSQEARTEAFF TGTGCCAGCAGCCAAGAAGCACGAACTGAAGCTTTCTTT - TRBV3-1/TRBV3-2 - TRBJ1-1
CSASRGRNTEAFF TGCAGTGCTAGTCGGGGTAGGAACACTGAAGCTTTCTTT - TRBV20-1 - TRBJ1-1
CASSLAGGGPPTLHF TGCGCCAGCAGCTTGGCTGGGGGCGGCCCTCCGACCCTCCACTTT - TRBV5-1 once TRBJ1-6
CASSTYPGTGYNSPLHF TGTGCCAGTAGTACGTATCCCGGGACAGGCTATAATTCACCCCTCCACTTT TRBD1 TRBV19 - TRBJ1-6
CASEGLPGDTQYF TGTGCCAGCGAGGGCCTCCCTGGAGATACGCAGTATTTT - TRBV2 - TRBJ2-3
CASGQGIGGELFF TGTGCCAGCGGACAGGGGATAGGCGGGGAGCTGTTTTTT TRBD1 TRBV25-1 - TRBJ2-2
CASSERSTKNTIYF TGTGCCAGCAGTGAGAGGTCAACGAAAAACACCATATATTTT - TRBV2 - TRBJ1-3
CASSESSGGTDTQYF TGCGCCAGCAGTGAATCTAGCGGGGGCACAGATACGCAGTATTTT TRBD2 TRBV5-1 once TRBJ2-3
CASSLGEGYEQFF TGCGCCAGCAGCTTGGGGGAGGGATATGAGCAGTTCTTC TRBD2 TRBV5-1 - TRBJ2-1
CAWQSGHQQPQHF TGTGCCTGGCAGTCAGGACACCAACAGCCCCAGCATTTT - TRBV30 once TRBJ1-5
CASSLEGTGELFF TGCGCCAGCAGCCTCGAGGGCACCGGGGAGCTGTTTTTT - TRBV4-1 - TRBJ2-2
CASSYLDRGRETQYF TGTGCCAGCAGTTACTTGGACAGGGGTCGAGAGACCCAGTACTTC TRBD1 TRBV6-5 - TRBJ2-5
CASGFDRAKGDTIYF TGTGCTAGTGGTTTCGACAGGGCCAAGGGGGACACCATATATTTT TRBD1 TRBV12-5 - TRBJ1-3
CASSHNAGSYEQYF TGCGCCAGCAGCCACAATGCCGGTTCCTACGAGCAGTACTTC - TRBV4-1 once TRBJ2-7
CASSQESGLLNYGYTF TGTGCCAGCAGCCAAGAATCAGGACTGCTTAACTATGGCTACACCTTC - TRBV3-1/TRBV3-2 - TRBJ1-2
CASSQGLLSYGYTF TGCGCCAGCAGCCAAGGACTCTTGTCCTATGGCTACACCTTC - TRBV4-1 once TRBJ1-2
CASSARQGYYGYTF TGTGCCAGCAGCGCCCGACAGGGGTACTATGGCTACACCTTC TRBD1 TRBV7-9 - TRBJ1-2
CASSERTGGEDRNQETQYF TGTGCCAGCAGTGAGAGGACAGGGGGCGAGGATCGGAACCAAGAGACCCAGTACTTC TRBD1 TRBV2 - TRBJ2-5
CASGLVVASGSTDTQYF TGTGCTAGTGGTTTGGTAGTGGCTAGCGGTTCGACAGATACGCAGTATTTT TRBD2 TRBV12-5 - TRBJ2-3
CASSPPSGNTIYF TGCGCCAGCAGCCCCCCTTCTGGAAACACCATATATTTT - TRBV4-1 - TRBJ1-3
CASSPDRGGGYGYTF TGTGCCAGCAGCCCGGACAGGGGAGGCGGCTATGGCTACACCTTC TRBD1 TRBV5-5 - TRBJ1-2
CASSIISRAALSTNEKLFF TGTGCCAGTAGTATAATTTCGCGGGCGGCCCTATCAACTAATGAAAAACTGTTTTTT - TRBV19 few TRBJ1-4